Below, one T cell receptor (beta chain) is given with its context. This clone has just a few counts. Its recognized antigen is unknown. Gene names and germline sequences here are all drawn from mouse data. The read gets to within 4 residues of the CDR3 end, and the germline J gene fills in the rest. This specimen includes other DNA sequences encoding the same CDR3. The data originate from a study of CD8+ T cells in alopecia areata (dated by TCRdb to the late 2010s). Regarding the complete study: Skin from C3H/HeJ donors aged about 6-13 months with spontaneous alopecia was grafted onto female C3H/HeJ recipients aged about 7-10 weeks. Scalp clonality was compared among normal scalp (n=4), patchy alopecia areata scalp (n=8), and alopecia totalis/universalis scalp (n=8). In humans, TCRbeta sequencing was performed on scalp tissue and on sorted CD4+ and CD8+ peripheral blood T cells from healthy controls and from patients with patchy or totalis/universalis alopecia areata. RNA came from the PAXgene miRNA kit for fixed scalp, the miRNeasy kit for PBMCs, and the RNeasy kit for mouse skin. In both human patients and the C3H/HeJ mouse model, the study applied high-throughput TCRbeta sequencing to look at T cell clonal expansion in alopecia areata. immunoSEQ multiplex PCR using 35 Vbeta forward primers and 13 Jbeta reverse primers was used to amplify TCRbeta CDR3 regions.

CDR1 NSQYPW and CDR2 LRSPGD were looked up in the germline V gene (reference sequence). The CDR3 has 14 amino acids, counting the end cysteine and phenylalanine. Sequencing covers 30 bases of the CDR3, shown here with the frame starting at base 1. V is cut by 1 base and J by 3 bases, and the space between the germline ends is 8 bases. Library preparation employed the immunoSEQ multiplex PCR assay. RNA was extracted from all samples and reverse transcribed into cDNA as template for TCR sequencing. First-strand cDNA was synthesized with SuperScript III using a 2:1 mix of oligo-dT and random hexamers. A synthetic immune receptor repertoire was used to assess amplification bias, and residual bias was removed computationally. Libraries were sequenced on Illumina HiSeq using 60 bp reads that covered the CDR3 and were read from J toward V. The study's own analysis went as follows. After raw reads were preprocessed to remove errors, the CDR3 was defined following IMGT conventions as running from the conserved cysteine to phenylalanine. To get clonality, Shannon entropy was normalized by log2 of the number of productive unique TCRs and the result was subtracted from 1. CD4 or CD8 identity of scalp clones was inferred by cross-referencing scalp TCRbeta sequences with sorted blood CD4 and CD8 repertoires. TCRdb took over this immuneACCESS table, retaining in-frame rearrangements with V and J assigned. Such tables are incomplete; in checked studies, under half of the missing clones stem from an unresolved V gene, and the remainder is unexplained. V and J calls and clone size come straight from that table; D and trimming were deduced from the DNA. This sample was tabulated with more than 90,000 clones, among which there are no singletons. The ten most abundant clones make up about 20% of the sample.

Overall study results and their limits: Shared TCR sequences between patients were less evident than in mice, which may be partly attributable to HLA diversity in the patient population. Scalp TCR repertoire analysis is complicated because resident alphabeta T cells in normal human skin are also sequenced, whereas mouse skin is dominated by gammadelta T cells. Compared with normal scalp, lesional scalp, particularly in alopecia totalis/universalis, had higher clonality and more expanded CD8+ clones, which suggests antigenic drive.

Material: lesional skin. This receptor chain uses TRBV1 and TRBJ2-3, and TRBD1 may be the D gene, going by 6 matching bases. The receptor was derived from a C3H/HeJ mouse with alopecia areata. The MHC haplotype of this strain is H2-k. The covered CDR3 bases are TGCACCTGCAGTGCAGCCGGACAGGCAGAA. This is translated as CTCSAAGQAE. The CDR3, in full, reads CTCSAAGQAETLYF.